Listed below are T cell receptor beta chains from one sample, sequenced in a study of blood T cell repertoires in COVID-19. Assay: immunoSEQ multiplex PCR; the TCRdb copy retains only in-frame clones and omits some. The sample lists roughly 200,000 clones, roughly 81% occurring once. The sample taken for sequencing was peripheral blood. Receptors were obtained from a woman aged 80 or older with COVID-19, enrolled during active disease. Both conserved end residues are part of each CDR3. Fields, in order: V gene, J gene, D gene, clone size, CDR3 protein, CDR3 DNA. D genes are given only for firm matches. Some rows mark clone size as missing; the rest say once, few, many or name a class of expanded clone.

TRBV19	TRBJ2-3	NA	NA	CASSILWGSADTQYF	TGTGCCAGTAGTATTCTTTGGGGTAGCGCAGATACGCAGTATTTT
TRBV3-1/TRBV3-2	TRBJ1-2	NA	NA	CASSHIQGYGYTF	TGTGCCAGCAGCCATATACAGGGATATGGCTACACCTTC
TRBV19	TRBJ2-7	TRBD1	NA	CASSNGAGTAVYEQYF	TGTGCCAGTAGTAACGGAGCCGGGACAGCGGTCTACGAGCAGTACTTC
TRBV2	TRBJ2-7	TRBD2	once	CASSPSSGGAYEQYF	TGTGCCAGCAGTCCCTCTAGCGGGGGAGCCTACGAGCAGTACTTC
TRBV10-3	TRBJ2-5	NA	once	CAISEPRETQYF	TGTGCCATCAGTGAGCCGCGGGAGACCCAGTACTTC
TRBV7-3	TRBJ2-2	NA	once	CASSSGQYGELFF	TGTGCCAGCAGCTCAGGACAGTACGGGGAGCTGTTTTTT
TRBV7-2	TRBJ2-7	TRBD1	few	CASRSRQGAYEQYF	TGTGCCAGCAGGAGCCGACAGGGGGCCTACGAGCAGTACTTC
TRBV5-4	TRBJ2-5	NA	NA	CASSTGVTETQYF	TGTGCCAGCAGCACGGGAGTAACGGAGACCCAGTACTTC
TRBV15	TRBJ1-2	NA	few	CATSSYRGGPNYGYTF	TGTGCCACCAGCAGCTATCGAGGGGGTCCTAACTATGGCTACACCTTC
TRBV27	TRBJ2-5	TRBD2	once	CASTMNPPSGLQETQYF	TGTGCCAGCACCATGAACCCTCCTAGCGGGCTCCAAGAGACCCAGTACTTC
TRBV4-1	TRBJ2-2	TRBD2	NA	CASSQSTGLAGVGPNTGELFF	TGCGCCAGCAGCCAATCAACAGGACTAGCGGGAGTAGGGCCGAACACCGGGGAGCTGTTTTTT
TRBV27	TRBJ1-2	NA	few	CASSLREDYGYTF	TGTGCCAGCAGTTTAAGAGAAGACTATGGCTACACCTTC
TRBV2	TRBJ1-6	TRBD1	few	CASSPTGLGSPLHF	TGTGCCAGCAGCCCGACAGGGTTAGGGTCACCCCTCCACTTT
TRBV12-3/TRBV12-4	TRBJ1-2	NA	NA	CASSLGHPGYTF	TGTGCCAGCAGTTTAGGGCATCCCGGCTACACCTTC
TRBV7-8	TRBJ2-7	TRBD2	few	CASSREVGLAGGEQYF	TGTGCCAGCAGCCGAGAGGTTGGTCTAGCGGGCGGCGAGCAGTACTTC
TRBV11-3	TRBJ2-3	NA	NA	CASSLRTARTDTQYF	TGTGCCAGCAGCCTCCGGACAGCCCGCACAGATACGCAGTATTTT
TRBV28	TRBJ2-1	NA	once	CASSRQSYFYNEQFF	TGTGCCAGCAGTCGACAGTCCTATTTTTACAATGAGCAGTTCTTC
TRBV2	TRBJ2-1	TRBD2	once	CASSGVAGGPTNEQFF	TGTGCCAGCAGTGGGGTAGCGGGAGGGCCCACCAATGAGCAGTTCTTC
TRBV7-9	TRBJ2-7	TRBD1	NA	CASSLGRQGRPSYEQYF	TGTGCCAGCAGCTTGGGGAGACAGGGACGACCTTCCTACGAGCAGTACTTC
TRBV10-3	TRBJ2-6	TRBD1	few	CAISGWQGATGANVLTF	TGTGCCATCAGCGGCTGGCAGGGGGCTACCGGGGCCAACGTCCTGACTTTC
TRBV2	TRBJ1-2	TRBD1	NA	CASSIPDRGRNYGYTF	TGTGCCAGCAGTATCCCGGACAGGGGTCGTAACTATGGCTACACCTTC
TRBV28	TRBJ2-1	NA	NA	CASSLPYRDRTWFF	TGTGCCAGCAGTTTACCCTACAGGGATCGAACGTGGTTCTTC
TRBV5-5	TRBJ1-2	NA	NA	CASSLGAIDYGYTF	TGTGCCAGCAGCTTGGGCGCAATAGACTATGGCTACACCTTC
TRBV3-1/TRBV3-2	TRBJ2-7	NA	once	CASSRTGHLYEQYF	TGTGCCAGCAGCCGAACGGGACACCTCTACGAGCAGTACTTC
TRBV27	TRBJ1-6	TRBD1	NA	CASSFGDRGNSPLHF	TGTGCCAGCAGTTTTGGGGACAGGGGGAATTCACCCCTCCACTTT
TRBV7-2	TRBJ2-7	NA	few	CASSLGGAHKNEQYF	TGTGCCAGCAGCTTAGGGGGCGCCCATAAGAACGAGCAGTACTTC
TRBV10-3	TRBJ1-4	NA	NA	CAISGQGREKLFF	TGTGCCATCAGCGGGCAGGGAAGGGAAAAACTGTTTTTT
TRBV4-3	TRBJ2-7	NA	NA	CASSQDGGPGEQYF	TGCGCCAGCAGCCAAGACGGGGGGCCGGGCGAGCAGTACTTC
TRBV4-2	TRBJ2-5	NA	NA	CASSQTGEFVTQYF	TGTGCCAGCAGCCAAACCGGGGAATTTGTGACCCAGTACTTC
TRBV9	TRBJ1-1	NA	NA	CASSVVRSTGLGFSEAFF	TGTGCCAGCAGCGTAGTCCGATCGACAGGCCTCGGTTTTTCTGAAGCTTTCTTT
TRBV7-9	TRBJ1-1	TRBD1	NA	CASSGGQGGTEAFF	TGTGCCAGCAGCGGAGGACAGGGAGGGACTGAAGCTTTCTTT
TRBV15	TRBJ2-5	NA	NA	CATSRDERGYEEETQYF	TGTGCCACCAGCAGAGATGAACGGGGTTACGAGGAAGAGACCCAGTACTTC
TRBV7-9	TRBJ2-1	NA	NA	CASSLRGYNEQFF	TGTGCCAGCAGCTTACGCGGGTACAATGAGCAGTTCTTC
TRBV29-1	TRBJ2-3	NA	NA	CSVTVFTTDTQYF	TGCAGCGTCACGGTTTTTACTACAGATACGCAGTATTTT
TRBV2	TRBJ1-2	NA	NA	CASSDRGTDGYTF	TGTGCCAGCAGTGATCGGGGGACGGATGGCTACACCTTC
TRBV6-5	TRBJ1-2	TRBD1	many	CASSRGTGDSDGYTF	TGTGCCAGCAGCCGAGGGACAGGGGATTCGGATGGCTACACCTTC
TRBV7-9	TRBJ2-7	NA	few	CASSFGGYHYEQYF	TGTGCCAGCAGCTTCGGGGGTTACCACTACGAGCAGTACTTC
TRBV29-1	TRBJ2-1	TRBD2	NA	CSVEGLADYNEQFF	TGCAGCGTGGAAGGACTAGCGGATTACAATGAGCAGTTCTTC
TRBV19	TRBJ2-1	NA	NA	CASSPSLRRAYNEQFF	TGTGCCAGTAGTCCAAGCTTACGCCGGGCCTACAATGAGCAGTTCTTC
TRBV19	TRBJ2-7	TRBD2	NA	CASSGLTSGRSYEQYF	TGTGCCAGTAGTGGGCTGACTAGCGGGAGGTCCTACGAGCAGTACTTC
TRBV10-3	TRBJ2-5	NA	NA	CAISQGRETQYF	TGTGCCATCAGCCAGGGCCGAGAGACCCAGTACTTC
TRBV7-2	TRBJ1-2	TRBD1	NA	CASSLRGGAYGYTF	TGTGCCAGCAGCTTAAGAGGGGGCGCATATGGCTACACCTTC
TRBV7-9	TRBJ2-5	NA	NA	CASSLGGLYQETQYF	TGTGCCAGCAGCTTGGGGGGTCTGTACCAAGAGACCCAGTACTTC
TRBV4-1	TRBJ2-4	NA	once	CASSQGVELTLAKNIQYF	TGCGCCAGCAGCCAAGGGGTGGAGCTCACACTAGCCAAAAACATTCAGTACTTC
TRBV4-1	TRBJ2-7	TRBD2	once	CASSQTPLTSDSYEQYF	TGCGCCAGCAGCCAAACCCCCTTGACTAGCGATTCCTACGAGCAGTACTTC
TRBV4-2	TRBJ2-5	NA	NA	CASSQDGGRGRQETQYF	TGTGCCAGCAGCCAAGACGGAGGACGGGGTCGCCAAGAGACCCAGTACTTC
TRBV19	TRBJ2-3	TRBD2	NA	CASSIGTSGGRDTQYF	TGTGCCAGTAGTATTGGGACTAGCGGGGGGAGGGATACGCAGTATTTT
TRBV15	TRBJ2-5	TRBD2	NA	CATSRGTSGHQETQYF	TGTGCCACCAGCAGGGGGACTAGCGGACACCAAGAGACCCAGTACTTC
TRBV7-3	TRBJ1-4	TRBD1	NA	CASSQGQGEKLFF	TGTGCCAGCAGCCAAGGACAGGGGGAAAAACTGTTTTTT
TRBV28	TRBJ1-5	TRBD1	NA	CASSQETGTVYQPQHF	TGTGCCAGCAGTCAGGAGACAGGGACGGTATATCAGCCCCAGCATTTT
TRBV24-1	TRBJ1-4	TRBD1	once	CATSDLLPPRSDRGQWSNEKLFF	TGTGCCACCAGTGATTTGCTGCCCCCCCGATCAGACAGGGGGCAGTGGTCTAATGAAAAACTGTTTTTT
TRBV9	TRBJ1-4	NA	once	CASSPGGRVNEKLFF	TGTGCCAGCAGCCCGGGGGGGCGCGTTAATGAAAAACTGTTTTTT
TRBV25-1	TRBJ2-3	TRBD1	NA	CASSDTRGQGTDTQYF	TGTGCCAGCAGTGATACCCGGGGACAGGGCACAGATACGCAGTATTTT
TRBV5-1	TRBJ2-6	NA	NA	CASTFEATAGANVLTF	TGCGCCAGCACGTTTGAGGCAACTGCTGGGGCCAACGTCCTGACTTTC
TRBV7-2	TRBJ1-2	TRBD1	NA	CASSFRDRVSDGYTF	TGTGCCAGCAGCTTCCGGGACAGGGTATCGGATGGCTACACCTTC
TRBV7-9	TRBJ2-1	NA	NA	CASSLVGLINEQFF	TGTGCCAGCAGCTTAGTTGGCCTGATCAATGAGCAGTTCTTC
TRBV6-6	TRBJ2-1	TRBD1	NA	CASSYSGQGNNEQFF	TGTGCCAGCAGTTACTCGGGACAGGGGAACAATGAGCAGTTCTTC
TRBV7-2	TRBJ2-3	NA	NA	CASSSNRLASDTQYF	TGTGCCAGCAGCTCCAATCGGCTAGCTTCAGATACGCAGTATTTT
TRBV7-2	TRBJ2-7	NA	once	CASSPLPGVGEQYF	TGTGCCAGCAGCCCCCTGCCGGGGGTGGGTGAGCAGTACTTC